These 12 T cell receptor beta chains originate from one sample sequenced in a study of Graves' ophthalmopathy and Graves' hyperthyroidism. TCR beta CDR3 amplification used RNA transcripts. First-round RT-PCR employed HTBI primers, with a second-round multiplex PCR after it. TCRdb re-derived calls from the multiplex PCR reads in MiXCR, one entry per CDR3 protein. Here the sample spans about 740,000 distinct CDR3 sequences, around 40% being singletons. The specimen sequenced was peripheral blood. The receptors were sampled from an adult man with Graves' ophthalmopathy.

The genes are TRBV10-3 and TRBJ2-2; 10 bases fit TRBD2. The CDR3 has 14 residues. Looked up from germline, CDR1 is ENHRY and CDR2 is SYGVKD. Trimming at V came to 0 bases and at J to 11 bases, leaving 3 bases not matched to a gene. CDR3 DNA sequence: TGTGCCATCAGTGAGTCCCTAGCGGGAGTAGAGCTGTTTTTT. Translation gives CAISESLAGVELFF.

The rearrangement joins TRBV24-1 to TRBJ1-6; no clear D. V dropped 4 bases and J dropped 7 bases, with 10 bases sitting between them. This CDR3 comprises 14 residues. Germline V gives CDR1 KGHDR, CDR2 SFDVKD. The CDR3 region is CATSDRGFNSPLHF. DNA for the CDR3: TGTGCCACCAGTGACCGGGGATTCAATTCACCCCTCCACTTT.

The V and J genes are TRBV10-3 and TRBJ1-6; D unclear. Germline CDR1 ENHRY, CDR2 SYGVKD. The CDR3 has 13 residues. The CDR3 sequence is CAREKVYNSPLHF. DNA for the CDR3: TGTGCTAGAGAAAAGGTGTATAATTCACCCCTCCACTTT.

This clonotype was recorded many times. J is TRBJ2-2 and V is TRBV7-9; no definite D call. This CDR3 region has 14 residues. V was shortened by 2 bases and J by 4 bases, with 8 bases between the two germline ends. Germline V gene data show CDR1 as SEHNR and CDR2 as FQNEAQ (reference sequence). The CDR3, as DNA: TGTGCCAGCAGCTTAAGTGGACCCACCGGGGAGCTGTTTTTT. Translating gives CASSLSGPTGELFF. Together with reference TRBV7-9 and TRBJ2-2, the CDR3 gives the full variable domain: DTGVSQNPRHKITKRGQNVTFRCDPISEHNRLYWYRQTLGQGPEFLTYFQNEAQLEKSRLLSDRFSAERPKGSFSTLEIQRTEQGDSAMYLCASSLSGPTGELFFGEGSRLTVL.

The chain is built from TRBV6-5 and TRBJ2-7; D is tentatively TRBD1 or TRBD2 (5 bases each). The CDR3 consists of 12 residues. V lost 9 bases and J lost 4, with 13 bases in between. Germline V gene lookup returns CDR1 MNHEY and CDR2 SVGAGI. CDR3 sequence: CASRGLEYEQYF. The CDR3, as DNA: TGTGCCAGTCGGGGCCTTGAATACGAGCAGTACTTC.

The chain employs TRBV10-3 and TRBJ2-7, with D tentatively TRBD2 (5 bases). CDR1 is ENHRY and CDR2 is SYGVKD in the germline V gene. V lost 4 bases, J lost 2 bases, and 12 bases lay in between. The CDR3 is 14 amino acids. CDR3 protein: CAISAGSPPYEQYF. CDR3 in DNA: TGTGCCATCAGTGCGGGGTCCCCACCCTACGAGCAGTACTTC.

As for this clonotype: One end of the junction is discordant with germline, which a read error may explain. The chain's CDR3 is CASSYGLSVKNSPLHF. CDR3 coding DNA: TGTGCCAGCAGTTACGGGTTGTCCGTGAAGAATTCACCCCTCCACTTT. The chain carries TRBV10-3 and TRBJ1-6, with D unresolved. Germline values: CDR1 ENHRY, CDR2 SYGVKD. This CDR3 is 16 amino acids long.

This clonotype was counted a few times. The chain recombines TRBV19 with TRBJ1-5; D is uncertain. The germline V gene has CDR1 LNHDA and CDR2 SQIVND (reference sequence). The CDR3 sequence is 15 residues long. The germline V and J ends were trimmed by 7 bases and 3 bases, with 16 bases remaining between them. CDR3 nucleotides: TGTGCCAGTAACGAAAATCGAGGTTACAATCAGCCCCAGCATTTT. Translation: CASNENRGYNQPQHF. The whole variable domain, remainder taken from reference TRBV19 and TRBJ1-5, is DGGITQSPKYLFRKEGQNVTLSCEQNLNHDAMYWYRQDPGQGLRLIYYSQIVNDFQKGDIAEGYSVSREKKESFPLTVTSAQKNPTAFYLCASNENRGYNQPQHFGDGTRLSIL.

This clonotype was counted at least ten times. J is TRBJ1-1 and V is TRBV7-9, with D maybe TRBD1 (5 bases). V gave up 3 bases and J gave up 4 bases, with 12 bases separating them. The CDR3 loop spans 14 amino acids. Germline lookup yields CDR1 SEHNR and CDR2 FQNEAQ (reference sequence). CDR3 DNA: TGTGCCAGCAGCTTTGAGGGCAGGGTCACTGAAGCTTTCTTT. It translates to CASSFEGRVTEAFF. Full variable domain (missing parts from reference TRBV7-9 and TRBJ1-1): DTGVSQNPRHKITKRGQNVTFRCDPISEHNRLYWYRQTLGQGPEFLTYFQNEAQLEKSRLLSDRFSAERPKGSFSTLEIQRTEQGDSAMYLCASSFEGRVTEAFFGQGTRLTVV.

On this clonotype itself: Sequence at one end of the junction differs from germline and may be a read error. The V gene is TRBV25-1, the J gene TRBJ2-2; D possibly uses TRBD1 or TRBD2 (6 bases each). Per the germline V gene, CDR1 is MGHDK and CDR2 is SYGVNS. The CDR3 is made up of 12 amino acids. The DNA of the CDR3 is TGTGCCAGCAGAAGGGGGGACGGGGAGCAGTTTTTT. Translating it yields CASRRGDGEQFF. The full variable domain, rest sourced from reference TRBV25-1 and TRBJ2-2, is EADIYQTPRYLVIGTGKKITLECSQTMGHDKMYWYQQDPGMELHLIHYSYGVNSTEKGDLSSESTVSRIRTEHFPLTLESARPSHTSQYLCASRRGDGEQFFGEGSRLTVL.

This clonotype was detected many times. The V and J genes are TRBV7-9 and TRBJ2-7, with D possibly matching TRBD2 (5 bases). V lost 4 bases and J 0 bases, leaving 10 bases between the germline ends. Looked up from germline, CDR1 is SEHNR and CDR2 is FQNEAQ (reference sequence). The CDR3 runs to 14 residues. This CDR3 reads CASSSSGSSYEQYF. The CDR3 nucleotides are TGTGCCAGCAGCTCAAGCGGAAGCTCCTACGAGCAGTACTTC.

This clonotype was found a few times. The rearrangement joins TRBV6-4 to TRBJ2-7; possibly TRBD1 for D (6 bases). The length of the CDR3 is 15 residues. The germline gives CDR1 MRHNA, CDR2 SNTAGT. The V end lost 5 bases, the J end lost 3 bases, and 17 bases lay between the germline ends. In nucleotides, the CDR3 is TGTGCCAGCAGTTACAGGGTAGCGATGAACTACGAGCAGTACTTC. Translating gives CASSYRVAMNYEQYF.